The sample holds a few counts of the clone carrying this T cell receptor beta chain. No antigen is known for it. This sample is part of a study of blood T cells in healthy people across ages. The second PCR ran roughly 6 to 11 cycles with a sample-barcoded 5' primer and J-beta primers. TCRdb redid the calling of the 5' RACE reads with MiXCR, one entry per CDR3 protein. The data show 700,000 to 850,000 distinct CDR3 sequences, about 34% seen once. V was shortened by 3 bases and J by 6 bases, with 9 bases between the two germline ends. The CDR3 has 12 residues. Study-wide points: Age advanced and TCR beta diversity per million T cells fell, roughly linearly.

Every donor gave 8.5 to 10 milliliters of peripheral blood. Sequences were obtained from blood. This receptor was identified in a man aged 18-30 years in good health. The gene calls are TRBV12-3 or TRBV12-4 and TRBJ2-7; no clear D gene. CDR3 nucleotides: TGTGCCAGCAGTTTCTTGGTAGGCGAGCAGTACTTC. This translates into CASSFLVGEQYF.